A selection of T cell receptor beta chains follows, all from one sample in a study of T cell repertoires in cytomegalovirus infection. TCRdb re-analysed the reads in MiXCR, keeping a single row per CDR3 protein. This table has about 490,000 distinct CDR3 sequences, approximately 26% appearing once. The specimen was PBMCs. These receptors originate from a human donor in good health (CMV status not recorded). Some clones in this sample may be carry-over from other donors' samples. CDR3s include the opening cysteine and the closing phenylalanine or tryptophan. The D gene is left open where the match is weak. The size field is filled for only some rows; it gives once, few, many or a size class.

v_call	j_call	clone_size	d_call	cdr3_nt	cdr3_aa
TRBV7-2	TRBJ2-3	many	TRBD2	TGTGCCAGCAGCTCGGGACTAGCGGGAGCGGCAGATACGCAGTATTTT	CASSSGLAGAADTQYF
TRBV11-2	TRBJ2-2	many	-	TGTGCCAGCAGCTTAGAGCGGAGACTGGTTACGAACACCGGGGAGCTGTTTTTT	CASSLERRLVTNTGELFF
TRBV28	TRBJ2-5	-	-	TGTGCCGTCGAGGGGGGAGTTGAGACCCAGTACTTC	CAVEGGVETQYF
TRBV20-1	TRBJ1-1	-	-	TGCAGTGCTAGAGATGGACGTCCCAAGAGGACTGAAGCTTTCTTT	CSARDGRPKRTEAFF
TRBV7-2	TRBJ1-1	many	-	TGTGCCAGCAGCTTACTCACTGAAGCTTTCTTT	CASSLLTEAFF
TRBV15	TRBJ1-2	few	-	TGTGCCACCAGCAGAGAGCAACAGGGAGGTAACTATGGCTACACCTTC	CATSREQQGGNYGYTF
TRBV6-6	TRBJ2-3	-	TRBD2	TGTGCCAGCACAAGCGGGAGGGAGACGCAGTATTTT	CASTSGRETQYF
TRBV5-4	TRBJ1-4	-	-	TGTGCCAGCAGCACGGAGGGGCTAGCTAATGAAAAACTGTTTTTT	CASSTEGLANEKLFF
TRBV20-1	TRBJ1-2	few	TRBD1	TGCAGTGCTCTCTGGGGACAGGACGGCTACACCTTC	CSALWGQDGYTF
TRBV7-2	TRBJ1-3	few	-	TGTGCCAGCAGCTTAGATCCTACAGGCGGAAACACCATATATTTT	CASSLDPTGGNTIYF
TRBV12-3/TRBV12-4	TRBJ2-4	-	TRBD2	TGTGCCAGCAGTTCCGGACTAGCGGGAGTAGGAGGGGCCAAAAACATTCAGTACTTC	CASSSGLAGVGGAKNIQYF
TRBV6-2/TRBV6-3	TRBJ2-4	-	TRBD2	TGTGCCAGCCGCCTCAACGCGGGGGGGTCCCGGTACTTC	CASRLNAGGSRYF
TRBV30	TRBJ2-2	-	-	TGTGCCCGGAGGGGAGGGAACACCGGGGAGCTGTTTTTT	CARRGGNTGELFF
TRBV19	TRBJ1-2	few	TRBD1	TGTGCCAGTAGTACCACAGGGGGCCGAGACTATGGCTACACCTTC	CASSTTGGRDYGYTF
TRBV10-3	TRBJ1-1	-	-	TGTGCCATCAGTGGATGGAACACTGAAGCTTTCTTT	CAISGWNTEAFF
TRBV4-3	TRBJ1-3	-	-	TGCGCCAGCAGCCAAGATCGAAGGATGGGAAACACCATATATTTT	CASSQDRRMGNTIYF
TRBV11-2	TRBJ2-1	-	-	TGTGCCAGCAGCCGATACATTGAGCAGTTCTTC	CASSRYIEQFF
TRBV12-3/TRBV12-4	TRBJ1-2	few	TRBD1	TGTGCCAGCAGGATGACAGGGACTAACTATGGCTACACCTTC	CASRMTGTNYGYTF
TRBV7-2	TRBJ2-1	few	TRBD2	TGTGCCAGCAGCTTACTCGGACTAGCGGGCCATGAGCAGTTCTTC	CASSLLGLAGHEQFF
TRBV12-3/TRBV12-4	TRBJ1-1	-	TRBD1	TGTGCCAGCAGTTCACAGGGGGCCGAGGCTGAAGCTTTCTTT	CASSSQGAEAEAFF
TRBV15	TRBJ2-3	-	-	TGTGCCACCAGCAGCTGGATCCAGAGCACAGATACGCAGTATTTT	CATSSWIQSTDTQYF
TRBV28	TRBJ1-4	many	TRBD1	TGTGCCAGCAGCCCGACAGGGGGCGGGGAAAAACTGTTTTTT	CASSPTGGGEKLFF
TRBV7-2	TRBJ2-3	-	-	TGTGCCAGCAGCCGGAGGGGGAGCACAGATACGCAGTATTTT	CASSRRGSTDTQYF
TRBV7-6	TRBJ1-2	-	TRBD1	TGTGCCAGCAGCTCACAGGGGCCTAACTATGGCTACACCTTC	CASSSQGPNYGYTF
TRBV7-2	TRBJ2-3	many	-	TGTGCCAGCAGCTTTAACTCCTTGGCCGATACGCAGTATTTT	CASSFNSLADTQYF
TRBV19	TRBJ1-5	few	TRBD1	TGTGCCAGTAGTCCGGACAGGGGCGATTGGCCCCAGCATTTT	CASSPDRGDWPQHF
TRBV9	TRBJ2-1	-	-	TGTGCCAGCAGCGTAGGGGGTGGTTTTCAGTTCTTC	CASSVGGGFQFF
TRBV6-2/TRBV6-3	TRBJ1-1	few	TRBD1	TGTGCCAGCAGGGGGACAGGGAGAACTGAAGCTTTCTTT	CASRGTGRTEAFF
TRBV7-2	TRBJ2-1	many	TRBD2	TGTGCCAGTACTATTGGCGGGACTAGCGGGAGTTATGAGCAGTTCTTC	CASTIGGTSGSYEQFF